One TCR beta chain is described in this entry. No antigen is known for it. Different DNA sequences within this sample yield the same CDR3. Germline V gene data show CDR1 as SGHRS and CDR2 as YFSETQ. This CDR3 contains 16 residues. V was clipped by 0 bases and J by 7 bases; unmatched bases: 4. RNA, once extracted, was reverse transcribed into cDNA for use as the sequencing template. Some clones are missing from TCRdb's copy, which holds only in-frame ones; the method was immunoSEQ multiplex PCR. In the table there are 150,000 to 200,000 clones, around three fifths of which are singletons. The data are from a study of CD8+ T cells in alopecia areata. As for the study in general: Scoring of treated patients' severity used the percentage of affected scalp area.

Study-wide findings and caveats: While tofacitinib was given, many expanded lesional clones persisted in scalp and blood. Scalp clonality and expanded CD8+ clones among the top 100 fell significantly with tofacitinib. There were also resident alphabeta T cells of normal skin sequenced in scalp samples.

Treatment of the sample: oral pan-JAK inhibitor, 5-10 mg twice daily. Sequencing used CD4+ T cells sorted from blood, obtained at week 24, from a patient treated with tofacitinib. This receptor was taken from a human donor with alopecia areata. The J gene is TRBJ1-6, the V gene TRBV5-1; 10 positions match TRBD1. CDR3 residues: CASSLGQGARNSPLHF. Written as DNA, the CDR3 is TGCGCCAGCAGCTTGGGACAGGGGGCGCGGAATTCACCCCTCCACTTT.